This TCR beta chain was captured in a study of shared clonotypes between healthy human individuals. General study findings and limits: Generally, estimated richness proved larger in naive subsets than it did in memory subsets. Unshared clonotypes carried lower generation probabilities than those common to all four donors.

Concerning this clone: Antigen unknown.

Every donor was a Caucasian adult from Nashville, Tennessee. Negatively enriched CD4+ T cells were divided by CD45RA into naive and memory. TCRdb's copy holds only in-frame clones and misses some; the assay was immunoSEQ multiplex PCR. The table records under 600,000 clones, roughly 95% of them present only once. The CDR3 is 20 residues long. Germline lookup yields CDR1 MGHRA and CDR2 YSYEKL. The V segment lost 0 bases and the J segment 3 bases; nucleotides outside the gene matches: 20. V and J are TRBV4-1 and TRBJ2-7; 7 nucleotides line up with TRBD1. Material: naive CD4+ T cells sorted from blood. Subset in this sample: CD45RA+ positively selected. This clonotype originated in a woman aged 25-40 years in good health. This CDR3 is CASSQDPEGAGGRSLYEQYF. CDR3 bases: TGCGCCAGCAGCCAAGATCCTGAGGGGGCGGGCGGCAGGTCCCTCTACGAGCAGTACTTC.